Here is one T cell receptor beta chain with its context. This record belongs to a study of blood T cell repertoires in COVID-19. Study background: Both acute and convalescent COVID-19 samples were obtained from the United States, Italy and Spain. PBMCs, B-cell-depleted T cells, or T cells were the source of the cDNA or gDNA that made up the material.

Source study methods: Quantification of nucleated cells was approximated via reference gene primer amplification. The protocol was immunoSEQ multiplex PCR, while the TCRdb copy is restricted to in-frame clones and leaves out a portion. Clone size and the V and J calls come from that table; the DNA yielded D and trimming. This repertoire shows roughly 200,000 clones, roughly nine tenths found once; its top ten account for approximately 1.8%. The CDR3 consists of 15 residues. Germline V gives CDR1 SQVTM, CDR2 ANQGSEA. V shed 6 bases and J 0 bases; nucleotides not matched to a gene: 4. The chain links TRBV29-1 to TRBJ2-1; 11 bases line up with TRBD2. This TCR was recovered from a man aged 65-85 years with acute or convalescent COVID-19. The sample was peripheral blood. CDR3 sequence reads: CSVTGLAVSYNEQFF. The CDR3 DNA reads TGCAGCGTAACGGGACTAGCGGTCTCCTACAATGAGCAGTTCTTC.